The 23 T cell receptor beta chains below come from one sample, sequenced in a study of regulatory T cells in long-lasting Graves disease. Building of the TCR beta libraries involved iRepertoire HTBI primers and Arm-PCR of CDR3 regions. TCRdb used MiXCR to reprocess the multiplex PCR reads, holding one entry per CDR3 protein. The sample consists of some 410,000 distinct CDR3 sequences, about 16% of them appearing once. The sample's time point: newly diagnosed GD, antithyroid drugs for less than 3 months. PBMC RNA served as the TCR library source. Separately, the same data were catalogued under a study of T cells in Graves' hyperthyroidism and ophthalmopathy.

The sample in question was peripheral blood mononuclear cells (PBMCs), obtained at new diagnosis, from a patient treated with antithyroid drugs. These receptors all come from a woman in her twenties or thirties with Graves disease.

The V and J genes are TRBV2 and TRBJ1-5; D is undetermined. The CDR3 is made up of 14 amino acids. V lost 3 bases, J lost 0 bases, and 6 bases lay in between. CDR1 and CDR2 (germline): SNHLY, FYNNEI. This chain's CDR3 is CASSDRLSNQPQHF. The CDR3 DNA reads TGTGCCAGCAGTGACAGACTTAGCAATCAGCCCCAGCATTTT.

This clonotype was detected ten times or more. CDR3 residues: CASSAEAFF. The CDR3 bases are TGTGCCTCTTCAGCTGAAGCTTTCTTT. V gene TRBV30 combines with J gene TRBJ1-1; D unresolved. Looked up from germline, CDR1 is GTSNPN and CDR2 is SVGIG (reference sequence). The V end lost 7 bases, the J end lost 6 bases, and 6 bases lay between the germline ends. The CDR3 has 9 residues.

This clonotype was seen many times. The chain carries TRBV4-2 and TRBJ2-3, with D unresolved. Trimming took 1 base from V and 6 from J, leaving 11 bases between them. In germline, CDR1 is LGHNA, CDR2 YNFKEQ. This CDR3 contains 14 residues. In DNA, the CDR3 is TGTGCCAGCAGCCAAGCCGCAGGCCGTGATACGCAGTATTTT. Amino acid sequence: CASSQAAGRDTQYF.

The V call is TRBV7-2, the J call TRBJ2-7; 7 bases are a match to TRBD2. The CDR3 consists of 14 residues. Trimming at V came to 5 bases and at J to 4 bases, leaving 8 bases not matched to a gene. Per the germline V gene, CDR1 is SGHTA and CDR2 is FQGNSA. In nucleotides, the CDR3 is TGTGCCAGCAGCACTCAAGCGGGGCATTACGAGCAGTACTTC. Residues: CASSTQAGHYEQYF.

In this sample, this clonotype turned up many times. This sequence joins TRBV15 and TRBJ1-4; D not resolved. Germline V lookup: CDR1 LNHNV, CDR2 YYDKDF (reference sequence). The CDR3 loop spans 14 amino acids. V gave up 3 bases and J gave up 7 bases, with 12 bases separating them. The CDR3 is CATSRETGVEKLFF. CDR3 coding DNA: TGTGCCACCAGCAGGGAGACGGGAGTTGAAAAACTGTTTTTT.

The chain recombines TRBV4-2 with TRBJ2-3; unclear D gene. The germline CDR1 and CDR2 sequences are LGHNA and YNFKEQ. The CDR3 covers 17 residues. V was trimmed by 6 bases and J by 2 bases, leaving 21 bases between them. The CDR3 is CASSPEAHPSPTDTQYF. For the CDR3, the DNA is TGTGCCAGCAGTCCCGAAGCCCATCCCTCACCCACAGATACGCAGTATTTT.

This clonotype was observed many times. The chain couples TRBV3-1 to TRBJ2-7; TRBD2 is a possible D gene (5 bases). There are 14 residues in the CDR3. V lost 3 bases and J lost 5, with 14 bases in between. From germline, CDR1 is LGHDT and CDR2 YNNKEL (reference sequence). The DNA for the CDR3 is TGTGCCAGCAGCCATTCGGCGACTAACGACGAGCAGTACTTC. Amino acid sequence: CASSHSATNDEQYF.

The chain uses TRBV4-1 and TRBJ2-7; 9 bases match TRBD2. The CDR3 contains 15 residues. The V gene's germline CDR1 is MGHRA and CDR2 YSYEKL. The J segment lost 2 bases and the V segment lost 2 bases, leaving 4 bases of the junction unmatched. The CDR3 loop is CASSQLSGGPYEQYF. DNA of the CDR3: TGCGCCAGCAGCCAACTTAGCGGGGGACCCTACGAGCAGTACTTC.

There are a few counts of this clonotype. This sequence joins TRBV19 and TRBJ1-2; 7 nucleotides line up with TRBD1. V dropped 3 bases and J dropped 4; count of bases not matched to a gene: 5. The CDR3 contains 14 residues. Germline lookup yields CDR1 LNHDA and CDR2 SQIVND (reference sequence). This chain's CDR3 is CASSMDDRVYGYTF. In DNA, the CDR3 is TGTGCCAGTAGTATGGACGACAGGGTCTATGGCTACACCTTC.

This clonotype showed up just a few times. J is TRBJ2-1 and V is TRBV12-3 or TRBV12-4, with D possibly matching TRBD2 (6 bases). The CDR3 extends over 14 amino acids. Deletions cut 7 bases from V and 3 bases from J, with 13 bases between. Here the CDR3 DNA reads TGTGCCAGCAAGAGTAGCGGCGTCTACAATGAGCAGTTCTTC. The encoded protein is CASKSSGVYNEQFF.

Concerning this clonotype: Only one base separates this from a far larger clonotype, so it likely reflects a read error. The V gene is TRBV6-1, the J gene TRBJ2-1; 8 positions match TRBD1. From germline, CDR1 is MNHNS and CDR2 SASEGT. The CDR3 totals 16 residues. The junction had 11 bases not matched to a gene; V was cut back by 5 bases and J by 5 bases. CDR3 residues: CASSSYRGLLDNEQFF. CDR3 nucleotide sequence: TGTGCCAGCAGTTCTTACAGGGGGTTGTTGGACAATGAGCAGTTCTTC.

The gene calls are TRBV29-1 and TRBJ2-3, with TRBD1 matching over 7 bases. The V and J ends lost 2 bases and 6 bases, in that order; junction bases with no gene match: 2. CDR1 and CDR2 (germline): SQVTM, ANQGSEA. This CDR3 has 12 residues. In DNA form, the CDR3 reads TGCAGCGTTGAATCGGACAGGGATACGCAGTATTTT. Residues: CSVESDRDTQYF.

A word on this clonotype: A far larger clone is one nucleotide away, so this likely arose from a read error. This chain connects TRBV28 to TRBJ2-7, with D possibly being TRBD2 (6 bases). V lost 0 bases, J lost 7 bases, and 13 bases lay in between. CDR3 size: 14 residues. CDR1 and CDR2 from the germline V gene are MDHEN and SYDVKM. The DNA of the CDR3 is TGTGCCAGCAGTTTATGGGACTACCGACATGAGCAGTACTTC. Its translation: CASSLWDYRHEQYF.

This clonotype appeared many times. This sequence joins TRBV5-1 and TRBJ2-7; D is possibly TRBD1 (6 bases). The CDR3 consists of 13 residues. V lost 5 bases, J lost 6 bases, and 15 bases lay in between. Germline assignment: CDR1 SGHRS and CDR2 YFSETQ. CDR3 sequence: CASRDAYRVEQYF. CDR3 nucleotides: TGCGCCAGCAGGGATGCCTACAGGGTCGAGCAGTACTTC.

This clonotype was counted at least ten times. The rearrangement uses TRBV6-2 or TRBV6-3 and TRBJ2-7; D gene unclear. Germline lookup yields CDR1 MNHEY and CDR2 SVGEGT. The CDR3 contains 14 residues. V lost 7 bases and J 2 bases, leaving 15 bases between the germline ends. DNA of the CDR3: TGTGCCAGCACTACCACCCGGCCTCCCTACGAGCAGTACTTC. It translates to CASTTTRPPYEQYF.

This clonotype was seen at least ten times. This chain joins TRBV7-2 and TRBJ2-1; D gene uncertain. The CDR3 is 12 residues long. The V end was cut by 5 bases, the J end by 3 bases, with 5 bases between. Germline V gene lookup returns CDR1 SGHTA and CDR2 FQGNSA. DNA of the CDR3: TGTGCCAGCAGCGTAAACTACAATGAGCAGTTCTTC. Translation: CASSVNYNEQFF.

The V and J genes are TRBV28 and TRBJ1-2, with 8 bases aligning to TRBD1. With 4 bases clipped from V and 4 bases from J, the junction kept 8 bases outside the gene matches. The length of the CDR3 is 15 residues. Germline V gene sequence: CDR1 MDHEN, CDR2 SYDVKM. CDR3 DNA sequence: TGTGCCAGCAGTTCCTCAGGGGGCCCCTCCTATGGCTACACCTTC. It translates to CASSSSGGPSYGYTF.

The chain links TRBV5-6 to TRBJ2-2; TRBD2 aligns across 8 bases. In germline, CDR1 is SGHDT, CDR2 YYEEEE. After removal of 0 bases from V and 5 bases from J, the junction contained 6 bases not matched to a gene. The CDR3 loop spans 16 amino acids. DNA for the CDR3: TGTGCCAGCAGCTTGGCCGGTGCGGGAGGAACCGGGGAGCTGTTTTTT. Translating it yields CASSLAGAGGTGELFF.

This clonotype was recorded at least ten times. The genes are TRBV7-8 and TRBJ2-5; 9 bases line up with TRBD2. The CDR3 has 17 amino acids. Germline loops: CDR1 SGHVS, CDR2 FQNEAQ. The trim removed 5 bases at V and 0 bases at J, leaving 10 bases unmatched. CDR3 in DNA: TGTGCCAGCAGCGTACTTCGGACTAGCGAGTACCAAGAGACCCAGTACTTC. Its protein is CASSVLRTSEYQETQYF.

This chain joins TRBV6-2 or TRBV6-3 and TRBJ2-7, with D perhaps assigned TRBD1 or TRBD2 (5 bases each). This CDR3 region has 13 residues. Germline V gene data show CDR1 as MNHEY and CDR2 as SVGEGT. Trimming pared 8 bases from V and 0 bases from J, leaving 11 bases between. CDR3 DNA sequence: TGTGCCAGCTTAACGGGGCCCTCCTACGAGCAGTACTTC. Protein: CASLTGPSYEQYF.

The chain carries TRBV5-5 and TRBJ2-7, with D tentatively TRBD1 or TRBD2 (5 bases each). Germline CDR1 and CDR2: SGHKS and YYEKEE (reference sequence). The CDR3 is 13 amino acids. V gave up 2 bases and J gave up 5 bases, with 11 bases separating them. The chain's CDR3 is CASSFPGRDEQYF. As DNA, the CDR3 is TGTGCCAGCAGCTTCCCAGGGCGGGACGAGCAGTACTTC.

This clonotype was seen more than once but under ten times. V usage is TRBV5-1 and J usage is TRBJ1-2; a possible D gene is TRBD1 (6 bases). The CDR3 runs 14 residues. From germline, CDR1 is SGHRS and CDR2 YFSETQ. V was clipped by 0 bases and J by 6 bases, with 12 bases between them. CDR3 loop: CASSLGQVYNGYTF. The CDR3 nucleotides are TGCGCCAGCAGCTTGGGACAGGTCTATAATGGCTACACCTTC.

The table lists this clonotype with many counts. The chain couples TRBV19 to TRBJ2-1; D perhaps matches TRBD2 (6 bases). CDR3 length equals 13 residues. V was cut by 3 bases and J by 4 bases, with 7 bases left in between. Germline CDR1 reads LNHDA; CDR2 reads SQIVND (reference sequence). CDR3 in amino acids: CASSIREYNEQFF. CDR3 nucleotide sequence: TGTGCCAGTAGTATCCGGGAGTACAATGAGCAGTTCTTC.